The TCR beta chain under discussion was sequenced for a study of blood T cell repertoires in COVID-19. Across the study: Specimens from acute and convalescent COVID-19 originated in the United States, Italy and Spain. The cDNA or gDNA used as material had been derived from T cells, B-cell-depleted T cells, or PBMCs.

Study processing details: Nucleated cell number was recorded as an estimate derived from reference gene primer amplification. Profiling relied on immunoSEQ multiplex PCR, and the TCRdb table lists in-frame clones only, not all of them. That table supplies the V and J calls and clone size; D and trimming were determined from the DNA. The data hold 200,000 to 250,000 clones, with approximately 90% observed a single time. With V trimmed by 6 bases and J by 10 bases, 8 bases remained unmatched. Germline V gene lookup returns CDR1 MNHEY and CDR2 SVGAGI. The CDR3 totals 14 residues. Sequenced: peripheral blood. The rearrangement links TRBV6-5 to TRBJ1-6, with 8 nucleotides matching TRBD1. The TCR originated in a man older than 75 with acute or convalescent COVID-19. CDR3 protein: CASRTGQGGSPLHF. DNA of the CDR3: TGTGCCAGCAGAACAGGACAGGGAGGATCACCCCTCCACTTT.